Included here is one T cell receptor beta chain sequence, with context. This clone has just a few counts. It lacks a known antigen. Per-base quality was not reported, and no clone a single base away is much larger than it. Synthetic TCR analog templates were spiked into each PCR to estimate absolute template abundance from read counts. The immunoSEQ assay was used to amplify TCRbeta CDR3 regions from genomic DNA with bias-controlled V and J gene primers. Sequencing of rearranged TCRbeta segments was done at approximately 20X coverage. The original methods were these. Sequencing errors were corrected by clustering, and CDR3s were annotated against IMGT so that V, D and J genes could be assigned. Downstream analyses used only productive TCRbeta rearrangements, leaving out any out-of-frame or stop-codon sequences. Clonality was computed as one minus Shannon entropy normalized by the log of the number of unique productive sequences. Clones differing between time points or between blood and tumor were identified by Fisher's exact test with Benjamini-Hochberg correction at adjusted p below 0.01. TCRdb limited this immuneACCESS table to in-frame rearrangements with V and J called. A share of clones is missing; checked studies link under half to unresolved V genes, and the rest is unexplained. V and J calls and clone size are copied from that table; D and trimming were computed from the DNA. The sample has some 76,000 clones on record, about 89% of them singletons. About 3.2% of the sample rests with the top ten.

These data belong to a study of PD-L1 blockade in urothelial cancer (dated by TCRdb to between 2016 and 2019). Background on the whole study: Therapy was started at some point between 2014 and 2016 for all patients, and atezolizumab 1,200 mg was administered intravenously every 3 weeks. About 90% of the roughly 30 patients were identified as males with urothelial cancer of bladder origin, and a prior smoking history was reported by 18 of 29 patients. Patients had an ECOG performance status of 0 or 1 and had received between 0 and 3 prior chemotherapy regimens. Blood samples were analyzed 3 weeks after the start of treatment (second dose) and 6 weeks after the start of treatment. Blood samples gave median yields of about 150,000 T cells and 80,000 or so unique TCRs, along with a median clonality of around 0.08. An exploratory multi-omic analysis was conducted of the somatic, immune and clinical correlates of response to PD-L1 blockade with atezolizumab in urothelial cancer. Pretreatment tumor samples and matched peripheral blood, collected serially before and after atezolizumab treatment, underwent TCR sequencing. Progression-free survival longer than 6 months counted as durable clinical benefit, and TCR features were additionally tested against both progression-free and overall survival. In the same patients, pretreatment tumors underwent whole exome sequencing and RNA sequencing in addition to TCR sequencing. Roughly 9 patients reached durable clinical benefit, while 20 to 25 patients did not. Pretreatment blood TCR-seq was available for twenty-nine patients, at least one posttreatment blood collection was obtained for about 25 patients, and tumor TCR-seq was available for about 25 patients.

Overall study results and their limits: Among patients with durable benefit, tumor-associated TCR clones showed greater expansion in peripheral blood 3 weeks after treatment started (n ≈ 23, p = 0.022). Because of the small sample size (n ≈ 30) and the many exploratory analyses performed, the results are intended to be regarded as hypothesis-generating. A pretreatment peripheral blood TCR clonality below the median was linked to improved progression-free and overall survival.

A total of 25 to 35 patients with locally advanced or metastatic urothelial carcinoma, treated at Memorial Sloan Kettering on a trial protocol, made up the cohort. Peripheral blood mononuclear cells were collected pretreatment and during treatment, with between 1 and 8 total time points obtained per patient. The Qiagen DNeasy Blood extraction kit was used to purify genomic DNA from total PBMCs and from tumor samples. PBMCs were collected pretreatment and during treatment and were isolated and stored as previously described. The CDR3 runs 13 amino acids, cysteine and phenylalanine included. Only CDR3 DNA remains: 39 bases, in frame from the first base. Based on the germline V gene, the CDR1 and CDR2 sequences are KGHSH and LQKENI. Trimming accounts for 6 bases at V and 5 bases at J, while the number of junction bases matched to no gene is 4.

This TCR was sampled from a man aged 60-69 years with urothelial cancer. The sequence joins TRBV18 to TRBJ1-5; 7 junctional bases match TRBD1. Here the sequenced sample was PBMCs, taken around atezolizumab (anti-PD-L1) treatment. The CDR3: CASSRDSDQPQHF. DNA sequence: TGTGCCAGCTCCCGGGACAGCGATCAGCCCCAGCATTTT.